These 10 T cell receptor beta chains came from one sample sequenced in a study of T cells in Graves' hyperthyroidism and ophthalmopathy. Amplified TCR beta CDR3 regions came from RNA transcripts. The study used the HTBI primer set for a first-round RT-PCR of the TCR CDR3. One entry per CDR3 protein, called by TCRdb with MiXCR from the multiplex PCR reads. The sample shows more than 500,000 distinct CDR3 sequences, roughly 14% of them seen only once. Source material: blood. The receptors shown here come from a woman aged 40 to 49 with Graves' ophthalmopathy.

There are a few counts of this clonotype. The chain is built from TRBV12-5 and TRBJ2-6; a weak D match, TRBD1 (6 bases). Trimming shortened V by 7 bases and J by 0 bases, and 16 bases separated the two germline ends. This CDR3 is 17 amino acids long. Germline CDR1 reads LGHNT; CDR2 reads FRNRAP. CDR3 DNA: TGTGCTAGTGCCCACAGGGTTAGTCTCTCTGGGGCCAACGTCCTGACTTTC. It codes for CASAHRVSLSGANVLTF.

At least ten counts were recorded for this clonotype. The V gene is TRBV19, the J gene TRBJ1-1; TRBD1 is a possible D gene (5 bases). Germline loops: CDR1 LNHDA, CDR2 SQIVND (reference sequence). The V gene lost 6 bases and the J gene lost 3 bases, with 17 bases spanning the gap. The CDR3 runs to 15 residues. CDR3 nucleotide sequence: TGTGCCAGTAGATGGGGTGAGTGGGGACACACTGAAGCTTTCTTT. Translated, it gives CASRWGEWGHTEAFF.

This clonotype was seen many times. V gene TRBV12-3 or TRBV12-4 combines with J gene TRBJ1-1; tentative D call: TRBD1 (5 bases). The CDR3 contains 17 residues. V lost 2 bases to trimming and J lost 1 base, with 17 bases between them. The CDR3 reads CASSLKFGSGTNTEAFF. The DNA for the CDR3 is TGTGCCAGCAGTTTAAAATTTGGCAGTGGGACGAACACTGAAGCTTTCTTT.

There are many counts of this clonotype. The chain is built from TRBV11-1 and TRBJ1-2; the D is unclear. V was clipped by 4 bases and J by 4 bases, with 13 bases between them. Germline V gives CDR1 SGHAT, CDR2 FQDESV (reference sequence). This CDR3 comprises 14 residues. This chain's CDR3 is CASSSDLASYGYTF. CDR3 nucleotides: TGTGCCAGCAGCTCGGACCTAGCAAGCTATGGCTACACCTTC.

This clonotype was recorded many times. This chain uses TRBV30 with TRBJ2-7; D is unresolved. V lost 4 bases to trimming and J lost 4 bases, with 11 bases between them. Germline CDR1 reads GTSNPN; CDR2 reads SVGIG (reference sequence). The CDR3 covers 12 residues. The CDR3 spells CAWNVQFYEQYF. The DNA for the CDR3 is TGTGCCTGGAACGTCCAGTTTTACGAGCAGTACTTC. The full variable domain, in which reference TRBV30 and TRBJ2-7 provide the parts outside the CDR3, is SQTIHQWPATLVQPVGSPLSLECTVEGTSNPNLYWYRQAAGRGLQLLFYSVGIGQISSEVPQNLSASRPQDRQFILSSKKLLLSDSGFYLCAWNVQFYEQYFGPGTRLTVT.

This clonotype came up many times. This sequence joins TRBV7-2 and TRBJ2-7; TRBD2 matches 8 bases. The CDR3 runs 15 residues. J was trimmed by 3 bases and V by 5 bases; bases with no gene match: 9. From germline, CDR1 is SGHTA and CDR2 FQGNSA. The CDR3, as DNA: TGTGCCAGCAGCGGGGGGGCTAGCGGGTACTACGAGCAGTACTTC. Protein product: CASSGGASGYYEQYF.

This clonotype was detected ten times or more. The CDR3 DNA follows: TGTGCCAGCACCCTACTAGCGGGAGGCACCGGGGAGCTGTTTTTT. This codes for CASTLLAGGTGELFF. The chain couples TRBV6-1 to TRBJ2-2; 12 bases align to TRBD2. The V segment lost 7 bases and the J segment 4 bases; nucleotides outside the gene matches: 4. Germline loops: CDR1 MNHNS, CDR2 SASEGT. The CDR3 totals 15 residues.

This clonotype was observed at least ten times. The chain combines TRBV19 with TRBJ1-1, with a tentative D call TRBD1 (5 bases). Trimming removed 3 bases from V and 6 bases from J, with 11 bases in between. Per the germline V gene, CDR1 is LNHDA and CDR2 is SQIVND (reference sequence). The CDR3 runs 13 residues. The CDR3 DNA reads TGTGCCAGTAGTATGGGATGGGACTCTGAAGCTTTCTTT. Amino acids: CASSMGWDSEAFF.

This clonotype came up many times. The chain recombines TRBV4-1 with TRBJ1-1; 7 positions match TRBD1. This CDR3 is 15 amino acids long. V lost 1 base, J lost 1 base, and 3 bases stayed unmatched. CDR1 and CDR2 (germline): MGHRA, YSYEKL. The CDR3 DNA is TGCGCCAGCAGCCAAGGTGGACAGGAGAACACTGAAGCTTTCTTT. It is translated as CASSQGGQENTEAFF.

This clonotype showed up many times. The rearrangement uses TRBV28 and TRBJ2-7; D may be TRBD1 (6 bases). Germline V gives CDR1 MDHEN, CDR2 SYDVKM. CDR3 length: 15 residues. Trimming removed 6 bases from V and 3 bases from J, with 18 bases in between. The DNA for the CDR3 is TGTGCCAGCAGCAGGGGACCCAGGGAGTACTACGAGCAGTACTTC. It specifies CASSRGPREYYEQYF.